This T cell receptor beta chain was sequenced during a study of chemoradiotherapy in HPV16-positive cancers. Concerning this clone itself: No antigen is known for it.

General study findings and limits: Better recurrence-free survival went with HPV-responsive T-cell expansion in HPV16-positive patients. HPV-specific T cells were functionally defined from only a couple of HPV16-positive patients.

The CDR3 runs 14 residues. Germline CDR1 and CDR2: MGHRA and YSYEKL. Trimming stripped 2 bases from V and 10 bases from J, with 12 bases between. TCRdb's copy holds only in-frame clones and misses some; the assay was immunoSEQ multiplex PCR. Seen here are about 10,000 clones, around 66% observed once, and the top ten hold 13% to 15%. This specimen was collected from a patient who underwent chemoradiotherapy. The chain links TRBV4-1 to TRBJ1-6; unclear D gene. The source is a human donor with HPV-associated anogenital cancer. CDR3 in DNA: TGCGCCAGCAGCCAACCCCCGCGAGGATCACCCCTCCACTTT. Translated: CASSQPPRGSPLHF.